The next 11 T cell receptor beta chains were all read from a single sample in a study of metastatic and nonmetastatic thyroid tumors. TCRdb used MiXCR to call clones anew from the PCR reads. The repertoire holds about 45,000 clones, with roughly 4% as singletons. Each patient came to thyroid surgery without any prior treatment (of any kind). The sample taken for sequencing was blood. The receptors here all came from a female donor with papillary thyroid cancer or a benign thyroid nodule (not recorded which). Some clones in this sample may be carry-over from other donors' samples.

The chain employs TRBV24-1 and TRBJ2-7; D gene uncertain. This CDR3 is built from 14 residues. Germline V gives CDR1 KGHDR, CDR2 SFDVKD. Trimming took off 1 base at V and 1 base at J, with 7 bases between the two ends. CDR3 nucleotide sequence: TGTGCCACCAGTGATTTCCCCAGGTCCTACGAGCAGTACTTC. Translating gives CATSDFPRSYEQYF.

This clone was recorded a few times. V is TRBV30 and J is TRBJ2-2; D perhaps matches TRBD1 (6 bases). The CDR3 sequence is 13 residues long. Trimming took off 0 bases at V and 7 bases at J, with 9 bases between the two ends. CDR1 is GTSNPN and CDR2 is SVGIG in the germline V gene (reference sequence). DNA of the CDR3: TGTGCCTGGAGTGTTAGCAGGGGCGGGGAGCTGTTTTTT. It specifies CAWSVSRGGELFF. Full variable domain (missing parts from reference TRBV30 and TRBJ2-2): SQTIHQWPATLVQPVGSPLSLECTVEGTSNPNLYWYRQAAGRGLQLLFYSVGIGQISSEVPQNLSASRPQDRQFILSSKKLLLSDSGFYLCAWSVSRGGELFFGEGSRLTVL.

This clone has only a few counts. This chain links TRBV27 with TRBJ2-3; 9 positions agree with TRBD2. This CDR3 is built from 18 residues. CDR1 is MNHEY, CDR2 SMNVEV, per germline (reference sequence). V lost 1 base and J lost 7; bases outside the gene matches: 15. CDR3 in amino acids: CASSLYGLALAGLYTQYF. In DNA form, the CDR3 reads TGTGCCAGCAGTTTATACGGGCTCGCACTAGCGGGTTTATATACGCAGTATTTT.

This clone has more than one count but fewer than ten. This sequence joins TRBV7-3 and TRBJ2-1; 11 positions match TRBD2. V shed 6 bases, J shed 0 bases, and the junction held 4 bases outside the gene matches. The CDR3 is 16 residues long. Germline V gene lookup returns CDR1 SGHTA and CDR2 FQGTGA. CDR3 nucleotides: TGTGCCAGCAGTCGAACTAGCGGGAGCTCCTACAATGAGCAGTTCTTC. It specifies CASSRTSGSSYNEQFF.

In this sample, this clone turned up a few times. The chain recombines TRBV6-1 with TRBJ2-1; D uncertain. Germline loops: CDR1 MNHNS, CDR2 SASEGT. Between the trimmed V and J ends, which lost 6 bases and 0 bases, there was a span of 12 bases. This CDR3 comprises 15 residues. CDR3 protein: CASSKDQSSYNEQFF. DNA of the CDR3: TGTGCCAGCAGCAAAGACCAAAGCTCCTACAATGAGCAGTTCTTC.

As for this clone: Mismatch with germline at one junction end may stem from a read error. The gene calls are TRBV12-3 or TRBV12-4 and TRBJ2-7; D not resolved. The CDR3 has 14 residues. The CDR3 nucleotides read TGTGGCAGCATCCTAGGACGGAAACTCTACGAGCAGTACTTC. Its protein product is CGSILGRKLYEQYF.

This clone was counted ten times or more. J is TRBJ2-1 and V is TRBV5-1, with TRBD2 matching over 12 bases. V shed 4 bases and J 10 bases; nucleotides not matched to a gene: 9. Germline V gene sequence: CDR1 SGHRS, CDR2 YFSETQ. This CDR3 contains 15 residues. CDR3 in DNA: TGCGCCAGCAGCCCTGGCTCTAGCGGGAGGGAGGAGCAGTTCTTC. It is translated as CASSPGSSGREEQFF.

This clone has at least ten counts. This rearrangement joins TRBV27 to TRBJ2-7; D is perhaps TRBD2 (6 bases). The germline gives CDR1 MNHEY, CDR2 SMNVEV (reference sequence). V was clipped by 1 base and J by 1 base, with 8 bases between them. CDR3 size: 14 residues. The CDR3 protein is CASSLLGGSYEQYF. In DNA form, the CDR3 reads TGTGCCAGCAGTTTATTGGGGGGATCCTACGAGCAGTACTTC.

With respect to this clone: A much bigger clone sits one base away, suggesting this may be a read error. CDR3 protein: CTWSEPRGREETQYF. The DNA of the CDR3 is TGTACCTGGAGCGAGCCTAGGGGGCGGGAAGAGACCCAGTACTTC. V usage is TRBV30 and J usage is TRBJ2-5; 7 nucleotides line up with TRBD1. Germline lookup yields CDR1 GTSNPN and CDR2 SVGIG (reference sequence). The CDR3 sequence is 15 residues long.

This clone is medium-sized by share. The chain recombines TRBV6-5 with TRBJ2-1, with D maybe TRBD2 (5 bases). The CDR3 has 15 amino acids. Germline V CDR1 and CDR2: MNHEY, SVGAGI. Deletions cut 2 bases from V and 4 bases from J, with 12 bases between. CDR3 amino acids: CASSYAAEAYNEQFF. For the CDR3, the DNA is TGTGCCAGCAGTTACGCAGCGGAAGCTTACAATGAGCAGTTCTTC.

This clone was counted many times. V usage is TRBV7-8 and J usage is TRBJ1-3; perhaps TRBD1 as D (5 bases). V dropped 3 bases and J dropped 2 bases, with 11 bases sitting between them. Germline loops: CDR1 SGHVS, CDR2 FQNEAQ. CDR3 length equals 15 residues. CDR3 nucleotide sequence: TGTGCCAGCAGCTTTACAGGAATTCCTGGAAACACCATATATTTT. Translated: CASSFTGIPGNTIYF.